One sample yielded the 30 T cell receptor beta chains listed below, sequenced in a study of shared clonotypes between healthy human individuals. The naive CD8 fraction comprised CD45RO-negative cells positively selected for CCR7 and excluded terminally differentiated effector memory CD45RA+ cells. This table comes from immunoSEQ multiplex PCR, and its TCRdb copy is limited to in-frame clones, with some not included. Among roughly 2,000,000 clones, roughly 93% were seen once, and the ten largest hold around 1.7%. The sequenced material came from naive CD8+ T cells from PBMCs. Receptors originate from a man aged 18 to 30 in good health. Some clones in this sample may be carry-over from other donors' samples.

CDR3 sequence (DNA): TGTGCCAGCAGTGAAGGGGAGGTAGCCGTTCCCTACGAGCAGTACTTC. As protein: CASSEGEVAVPYEQYF. This chain uses TRBV2 with TRBJ2-7; maybe TRBD2 (6 bases). The CDR3 is 16 residues long. Between the trimmed V and J ends, which lost 1 base and 2 bases, there was a span of 15 bases. Germline V gene lookup returns CDR1 SNHLY and CDR2 FYNNEI.

The CDR3 DNA reads as TGCAGCGTTGCTCAGGGAGGAGGTCAGCCCCAGCATTTT. Translating gives CSVAQGGGQPQHF. The chain combines TRBV29-1 with TRBJ1-5; D may be TRBD1 (5 bases). The CDR3 totals 13 residues. Trimming shortened V by 4 bases and J by 6 bases, and 13 bases separated the two germline ends. In germline, CDR1 is SQVTM, CDR2 ANQGSEA.

The chain uses TRBV11-2 and TRBJ2-7; D is perhaps TRBD2 (6 bases). Trimming pared 1 base from V and 1 base from J, leaving 14 bases between. The CDR3 sequence is 16 residues long. Germline-derived CDR1 and CDR2 are SGHAT and FQNNGV. In nucleotides, the CDR3 is TGTGCCAGCAGCTTAGGGGGACTGGCTATTTCCTACGAGCAGTACTTC. It is translated as CASSLGGLAISYEQYF.

About this clone: The identical CDR3 is also encoded by other nucleotide sequences in the sample. V is TRBV27 and J is TRBJ2-7; tentative D call: TRBD2 (5 bases). Trimming shortened V by 2 bases and J by 2 bases, and 7 bases separated the two germline ends. Germline CDR1 reads MNHEY; CDR2 reads SMNVEV (reference sequence). The CDR3 consists of 13 residues. The CDR3 sequence is CASSLRGPYEQYF. The CDR3, as DNA: TGTGCCAGCAGTTTACGGGGTCCCTACGAGCAGTACTTC.

On this clone itself: One end of the junction is discordant with germline, which a read error may explain. The chain uses TRBV10-3 and TRBJ2-2; TRBD1 is a possible D gene (6 bases). This CDR3 spans 16 amino acids. From germline, CDR1 is ENHRY and CDR2 SYGVKD. CDR3 coding DNA: TGTGCCATCAATGAGGACAGCAGATGGAACACCGGGGAGCTGTTTTTT. This gives the protein CAINEDSRWNTGELFF.

The chain combines TRBV21-1 with TRBJ1-5. TRBV21-1 is described as a pseudogene. The CDR3 totals 13 residues. In DNA form, the CDR3 reads TGTGCCAGCAGCAAAGCCCCGGACCTCTACCAGCATTTT. Protein sequence: CASSKAPDLYQHF.

The chain uses TRBV7-8 and TRBJ2-7, with D unresolved. This CDR3 comprises 17 residues. CDR1 is SGHVS and CDR2 is FQNEAQ in the germline V gene. Between the trimmed V and J ends, which lost 0 bases and 6 bases, there was a span of 21 bases. The CDR3: CASSLAYLSSAGVEQYF. The CDR3 DNA sequence: TGTGCCAGCAGCTTAGCGTATCTCTCGAGTGCCGGAGTCGAGCAGTACTTC.

This clone was counted between two and nine times. This chain connects TRBV7-9 to TRBJ1-4, with TRBD1 as a possible D gene (5 bases). The germline CDR1 and CDR2 sequences are SEHNR and FQNEAQ (reference sequence). CDR3 length: 13 amino acids. Deletions cut 7 bases from V and 5 bases from J, with 11 bases between. The CDR3 sequence: CASNSPGNEKLFF. In DNA, the CDR3 is TGTGCCAGCAACTCGCCAGGGAATGAAAAACTGTTTTTT.

The chain recombines TRBV5-1 with TRBJ2-5; 10 nucleotides match TRBD1. CDR1 and CDR2 (germline): SGHRS, YFSETQ. V was clipped by 0 bases and J by 1 base; unmatched bases: 9. This CDR3 region has 18 residues. CDR3 sequence: CASSLAGLGDRGQETQYF. CDR3 DNA: TGCGCCAGCAGCTTGGCCGGATTGGGGGACAGGGGCCAAGAGACCCAGTACTTC.

The rearrangement joins TRBV2 to TRBJ2-1, with 9 bases fitting TRBD2. CDR1 is SNHLY, CDR2 FYNNEI, per germline. The CDR3 covers 16 residues. Trimming removed 2 bases from V and 0 bases from J; junction bases left unmatched: 2. The CDR3 protein is CASSEYSGSSYNEQFF. The CDR3 nucleotides are TGTGCCAGCAGTGAATATAGCGGGAGCTCCTACAATGAGCAGTTCTTC.

The V call is TRBV7-9, the J call TRBJ2-7; D is undetermined. This CDR3 is built from 13 residues. The V and J ends lost 2 bases and 4 bases respectively, with 9 bases between them. Germline assignment: CDR1 SEHNR and CDR2 FQNEAQ (reference sequence). The CDR3 DNA is TGTGCCAGCAGCTTACCAGTTGGATACGAGCAGTACTTC. As protein: CASSLPVGYEQYF.

The chain joins TRBV27 to TRBJ1-4, with D tentatively TRBD1 (5 bases). CDR3 length: 14 residues. Germline V gene data show CDR1 as MNHEY and CDR2 as SMNVEV (reference sequence). V lost 6 bases, J lost 5 bases, and 13 bases lay in between. This chain's CDR3 is CASRWGDGNEKLFF. In DNA, the CDR3 is TGTGCCAGCAGATGGGGGGACGGGAATGAAAAACTGTTTTTT.

This sequence joins TRBV7-9 and TRBJ2-1; a weak D match, TRBD1 (6 bases). Germline CDR1 reads SEHNR; CDR2 reads FQNEAQ (reference sequence). Trimming took off 4 bases at V and 10 bases at J, with 14 bases between the two ends. CDR3 size: 13 residues. The CDR3 loop is CASSSGQSQEQFF. CDR3 sequence (DNA): TGTGCCAGCAGCTCAGGACAGTCTCAAGAGCAGTTCTTC.

The chain links TRBV11-2 to TRBJ2-2, with 8 bases lining up with TRBD2. This CDR3 has 15 amino acids. Looked up from germline, CDR1 is SGHAT and CDR2 is FQNNGV. The J segment lost 6 bases and the V segment lost 8 bases, leaving 11 bases of the junction unmatched. This CDR3 is CASSHWREVSGELFF. The DNA for the CDR3 is TGTGCCAGCTCCCATTGGCGGGAGGTTTCCGGGGAGCTGTTTTTT.

The chain has TRBV29-1 and TRBJ1-6; D gene ambiguous. The CDR3 is 12 amino acids. Germline assignment: CDR1 SQVTM and CDR2 ANQGSEA. Trimming cost V 6 bases and J 9 bases, with 12 bases left between them. The DNA for the CDR3 is TGCAGCGTCCGGGAACCGGGTTCACCCCTCCACTTT. Residues: CSVREPGSPLHF.

As regards this clone: Distinct nucleotide sequences in the sample also encode this CDR3. The chain links TRBV27 to TRBJ2-7, with a possible D match to TRBD2 (5 bases). The CDR3 is made up of 14 amino acids. The germline V gene encodes CDR1 MNHEY and CDR2 SMNVEV (reference sequence). The germline V and J ends were trimmed by 2 bases and 2 bases, with 10 bases remaining between them. CDR3 loop: CASSLRGSTYEQYF. The CDR3 bases are TGTGCCAGCAGTTTAAGAGGGAGTACCTACGAGCAGTACTTC.

The gene calls are TRBV5-4 and TRBJ2-7, with 12 bases identical to TRBD2. Germline CDR1 SGHNT, CDR2 YYREEE (reference sequence). Losses at the gene ends were 0 bases for V and 3 bases for J; bases not matched to a gene: 4. The CDR3 contains 16 residues. For the CDR3, the DNA is TGTGCCAGCAGCTTGGCACTAGCGGGGGGATACTACGAGCAGTACTTC. This gives the protein CASSLALAGGYYEQYF.

The chain joins TRBV9 to TRBJ2-7; a possible D gene is TRBD2 (5 bases). V lost 0 bases and J 2 bases, leaving 18 bases between the germline ends. The CDR3 spans 17 residues. Germline lookup yields CDR1 SGDLS and CDR2 YYNGEE. CDR3 coding DNA: TGTGCCAGCAGCGTAGATGGACTCTTACAACCCCCCTACGAGCAGTACTTC. Translation: CASSVDGLLQPPYEQYF.

V gene TRBV27 combines with J gene TRBJ2-7, with 8 bases aligning to TRBD2. CDR1 is MNHEY, CDR2 SMNVEV, per germline (reference sequence). The V segment lost 8 bases and the J segment 2 bases; nucleotides outside the gene matches: 5. This CDR3 contains 13 residues. CDR3 sequence reads: CASGTGGTYEQYF. CDR3 sequence (DNA): TGTGCCAGCGGGACGGGAGGGACCTACGAGCAGTACTTC.

J is TRBJ1-1 and V is TRBV7-9; 9 positions match TRBD1. Germline V gene data show CDR1 as SEHNR and CDR2 as FQNEAQ (reference sequence). The V gene end was trimmed by 1 base and the J gene end by 3 bases; junction bases not matched to a gene: 3. This CDR3 region has 15 residues. CDR3 sequence (DNA): TGTGCCAGCAGCTTAGACAGGGGGCCGGACACTGAAGCTTTCTTT. Protein product: CASSLDRGPDTEAFF.

The V call is TRBV4-3, the J call TRBJ1-5, with 10 bases aligning to TRBD1. V trimming: 4 bases; J trimming: 9 bases; junction bases outside the gene matches: 6. Germline CDR1 reads LGHNA; CDR2 reads YSLEER. The CDR3 runs to 14 residues. The DNA for the CDR3 is TGCGCCAGCAGCCCGGGACAGGGGTGGATGCCCCAGCATTTT. As protein: CASSPGQGWMPQHF.

The chain combines TRBV5-1 with TRBJ2-7; 12 bases match TRBD2. The junction had 2 bases not matched to a gene; V was cut back by 0 bases and J by 4 bases. CDR1 SGHRS and CDR2 YFSETQ come from the germline V gene. The CDR3 runs 15 residues. The CDR3 sequence is CASSLGTSGEYEQYF. The CDR3 region has the DNA TGCGCCAGCAGCTTGGGGACTAGCGGGGAGTACGAGCAGTACTTC.

The chain combines TRBV6-5 with TRBJ2-7, with 9 bases identical to TRBD2. This CDR3 contains 16 residues. Per the germline V gene, CDR1 is MNHEY and CDR2 is SVGAGI. After removal of 0 bases from V and 4 bases from J, the junction contained 7 bases not matched to a gene. CDR3 nucleotide sequence: TGTGCCAGCAGTTACTCGGCTAGCGGGAATTATTACGAGCAGTACTTC. It yields the protein CASSYSASGNYYEQYF.

In this sample, this clone turned up once. V gene TRBV19 combines with J gene TRBJ2-1; 8 positions agree with TRBD1. V dropped 4 bases and J dropped 4; count of bases not matched to a gene: 6. The CDR3 loop spans 15 amino acids. Germline CDR1 reads LNHDA; CDR2 reads SQIVND (reference sequence). CDR3 in amino acids: CASSKDRETYNEQFF. DNA for the CDR3: TGTGCCAGTAGTAAGGACAGGGAAACTTACAATGAGCAGTTCTTC.

The V and J genes are TRBV9 and TRBJ1-4; the D gene is possibly TRBD1 (6 bases). In germline, CDR1 is SGDLS, CDR2 YYNGEE. V was shortened by 0 bases and J by 5 bases, with 11 bases between the two germline ends. The CDR3 covers 15 residues. The CDR3 sequence is CASSVGWGRNEKLFF. CDR3 nucleotides: TGTGCCAGCAGCGTAGGCTGGGGGCGGAATGAAAAACTGTTTTTT. The full variable domain, completed using reference TRBV9 and TRBJ1-4, is DSGVTQTPKHLITATGQRVTLRCSPRSGDLSVYWYQQSLDQGLQFLIQYYNGEERAKGNILERFSAQQFPDLHSELNLSSLELGDSALYFCASSVGWGRNEKLFFGSGTQLSVL.

The rearrangement links TRBV11-2 to TRBJ2-5, with D perhaps matching TRBD1 (6 bases). Per germline, CDR1 SGHAT and CDR2 FQNNGV. The CDR3 has 12 amino acids. The V gene lost 2 bases and the J gene lost 8 bases, with 9 bases spanning the gap. The CDR3 spells CASSLLRGTQYF. CDR3 DNA sequence: TGTGCCAGCAGCTTACTCAGGGGCACCCAGTACTTC.

This sequence joins TRBV4-3 and TRBJ1-1; D ambiguous. Trimming cost V 3 bases and J 4 bases, with 9 bases left between them. This CDR3 contains 13 residues. Germline CDR1 reads LGHNA; CDR2 reads YSLEER. CDR3 sequence: CASSHGVTTEAFF. CDR3 DNA: TGCGCCAGCAGCCATGGGGTTACCACTGAAGCTTTCTTT.

About this clone itself: The sample has other DNA sequences that encode this CDR3 too. The rearrangement joins TRBV11-2 to TRBJ2-3; D gene uncertain. Germline V lookup: CDR1 SGHAT, CDR2 FQNNGV. CDR3 length equals 12 residues. Trimming took 6 bases from V and 0 from J, leaving 4 bases between them. The CDR3 DNA sequence: TGTGCCAGCAGTCAAAGCACAGATACGCAGTATTTT. Protein: CASSQSTDTQYF.

The rearrangement joins TRBV4-1 to TRBJ2-1, with 8 bases identical to TRBD1. Trimming took 0 bases from V and 6 from J; bases not matched to a gene: 10. The CDR3 sequence is 17 residues long. Germline V gives CDR1 MGHRA, CDR2 YSYEKL. The DNA of the CDR3 is TGCGCCAGCAGCCAAGATCGTAAGAACAGGGGGGTCAATGAGCAGTTCTTC. Protein product: CASSQDRKNRGVNEQFF.

This chain links TRBV5-1 with TRBJ1-1; a possible D gene is TRBD1 (6 bases). Trimming cost V 3 bases and J 0 bases, with 12 bases left between them. This CDR3 spans 15 amino acids. The germline V gene encodes CDR1 SGHRS and CDR2 YFSETQ. The CDR3 sequence is CASSWEDSLNTEAFF. CDR3 in DNA: TGCGCCAGCAGCTGGGAGGACAGCTTGAACACTGAAGCTTTCTTT.